The clone carrying this TCR beta chain was seen just once. This record comes from a study of blood T cell repertoires in COVID-19. Study overall: Samples taken during acute and convalescent COVID-19 were collected in the United States, Italy and Spain. T cells, B-cell-depleted T cells, or PBMCs provided the cDNA or gDNA that served as material.

Authors' analysis steps: Cell counts per sample came from amplifying reference gene primers. Libraries were prepared by immunoSEQ multiplex PCR; TCRdb keeps only in-frame clonotypes and omits some of them. V and J calls and clone size are copied from that table; D and trimming were computed from the DNA. The sample has some 290,000 clones; around 90% are singletons. The source material was PBMCs or T cells enriched from blood (not recorded which). The receptor was derived from a middle-aged woman with acute COVID-19.

The DNA of the CDR3 is TGTGCCAGCAGTTACTCTGGACAGGGACAGTTCTTC. Amino acids: CASSYSGQGQFF. The J gene is TRBJ2-1, the V gene TRBV6-6; 8 nucleotides agree with TRBD1. This CDR3 has 12 amino acids. Germline V gives CDR1 MNHNY, CDR2 SVGAGI (reference sequence). J lost 13 bases, V lost 0 bases, and 2 bases had no gene match.